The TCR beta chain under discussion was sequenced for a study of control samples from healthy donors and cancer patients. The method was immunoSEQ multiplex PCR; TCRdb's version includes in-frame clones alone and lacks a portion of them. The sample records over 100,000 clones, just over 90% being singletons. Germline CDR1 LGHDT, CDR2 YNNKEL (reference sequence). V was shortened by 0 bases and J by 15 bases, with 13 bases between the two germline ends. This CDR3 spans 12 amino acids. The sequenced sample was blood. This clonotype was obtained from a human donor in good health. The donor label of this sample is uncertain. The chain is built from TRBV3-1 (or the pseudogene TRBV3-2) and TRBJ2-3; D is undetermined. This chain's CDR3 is CASSQDSTFSYF. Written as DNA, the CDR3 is TGTGCCAGCAGCCAAGATAGTACTTTCTCCTATTTT.